The rows below give T cell receptor beta chains drawn from one sample of a study of blood T cells in healthy people across ages. TCRdb ran MiXCR on the 5' RACE reads and lists one entry per CDR3 protein. The data hold over 1,500,000 distinct CDR3 sequences, with roughly 49% observed a single time. Sequencing was performed on blood. The receptors were sampled from a woman between 40 and 50 years old in good health. Each CDR3 is given with its conserved first and last residue. The D gene is left open where the match is weak. The size entry is marked missing in some rows and otherwise reads once, few, many or a size class.

d_gene: -; abundance: -; j_gene: TRBJ2-1; v_gene: TRBV20-1; CDR3nt: TGCAGTGGAAGCCTGGGGGCCGGTTTGGATGTGAAGCAGTTCTTC; CDR3aa: CSGSLGAGLDVKQFF
d_gene: TRBD2; abundance: many; j_gene: TRBJ2-3; v_gene: TRBV12-3/TRBV12-4; CDR3nt: TGTGCCAGCAGTTTATCTGCTAGCGGGGGAGATACGCAGTATTTT; CDR3aa: CASSLSASGGDTQYF
d_gene: TRBD1; abundance: -; j_gene: TRBJ1-2; v_gene: TRBV12-3/TRBV12-4; CDR3nt: TGTGCCAGCAGCCTAGGGGGACAGGGGCTGAGCGGCTACACCTTC; CDR3aa: CASSLGGQGLSGYTF
d_gene: TRBD2; abundance: few; j_gene: TRBJ2-1; v_gene: TRBV20-1; CDR3nt: TGCAGTGCTAGCGGACTAGCGGGGGGGCGAAATGAGCAGTTCTTC; CDR3aa: CSASGLAGGRNEQFF
d_gene: TRBD1; abundance: few; j_gene: TRBJ1-4; v_gene: TRBV27; CDR3nt: TGTGCCAGCAGTTTGAAGACAGGGATTGCAACTAATGAAAAACTGTTTTTT; CDR3aa: CASSLKTGIATNEKLFF
d_gene: -; abundance: -; j_gene: TRBJ1-5; v_gene: TRBV4-2; CDR3nt: TGTGCCAGCAGCCAGAGACGGGATGAGGGCAATCAGCCCCAGCATTTT; CDR3aa: CASSQRRDEGNQPQHF
d_gene: -; abundance: -; j_gene: TRBJ1-1; v_gene: TRBV7-2; CDR3nt: TGTGCCAGCAGCTTAGATCCGTTGTCTGAAGCTTTCTTT; CDR3aa: CASSLDPLSEAFF
d_gene: -; abundance: -; j_gene: TRBJ1-2; v_gene: TRBV13; CDR3nt: TGTGCCAGCAGCCCTAACACGGGCGCTAACTATGGCTACACCTTC; CDR3aa: CASSPNTGANYGYTF
d_gene: -; abundance: -; j_gene: TRBJ1-1; v_gene: TRBV4-3; CDR3nt: TGCGCCAGCAGCCGGTACCTCCGGGTGGCTGCTGTGGGGAACACTGAAGCTTTCTTT; CDR3aa: CASSRYLRVAAVGNTEAFF
d_gene: -; abundance: -; j_gene: TRBJ1-2; v_gene: TRBV12-3/TRBV12-4; CDR3nt: TGTGCCAGCAGTCCAGCTCGCCCAGAGGGACACTATGGCTACACCTTC; CDR3aa: CASSPARPEGHYGYTF
d_gene: TRBD2; abundance: many; j_gene: TRBJ2-5; v_gene: TRBV20-1; CDR3nt: TGCAGTGCTAGATTAGCGGGGCGGCAAGAGACCCAGTACTTC; CDR3aa: CSARLAGRQETQYF
d_gene: -; abundance: -; j_gene: TRBJ2-3; v_gene: TRBV5-1; CDR3nt: TGCGCCAGCATGGTGGATCAGGCGCTCACAGATACGCAGTATTTT; CDR3aa: CASMVDQALTDTQYF
d_gene: -; abundance: -; j_gene: TRBJ2-5; v_gene: TRBV28; CDR3nt: TGTGCCAGCAGTCCCGGGAGTGGGGCTAGGGGAGAGACCCAGTACTTC; CDR3aa: CASSPGSGARGETQYF
d_gene: TRBD2; abundance: few; j_gene: TRBJ2-4; v_gene: TRBV3-1; CDR3nt: TGTGCCAGCAGCCAAGAGGCAGGCGCGGGAGAGGACATTCAGTACTTC; CDR3aa: CASSQEAGAGEDIQYF
d_gene: TRBD2; abundance: -; j_gene: TRBJ2-1; v_gene: TRBV7-2; CDR3nt: TGTGCCAGCAGCTACGACGGGACTAGCGGGGGAAGTGAGCAGTTCTTC; CDR3aa: CASSYDGTSGGSEQFF
d_gene: -; abundance: -; j_gene: TRBJ2-3; v_gene: TRBV9; CDR3nt: TGTGCCAGCAGCGTCCGTTGGACAGATACGCAGTATTTT; CDR3aa: CASSVRWTDTQYF
d_gene: TRBD1; abundance: once; j_gene: TRBJ1-5; v_gene: TRBV28; CDR3nt: TGTGCCAGCAGGTTGAGAGACAGGGGTGTGGGTAGCAATCAGCCCCAGCATTTT; CDR3aa: CASRLRDRGVGSNQPQHF
d_gene: -; abundance: -; j_gene: TRBJ2-4; v_gene: TRBV12-3/TRBV12-4; CDR3nt: TGTGCCAGCAGCCCTAGTGGAGGGAAAGAAAACATTCAGTACTTC; CDR3aa: CASSPSGGKENIQYF
d_gene: -; abundance: few; j_gene: TRBJ2-5; v_gene: TRBV15; CDR3nt: TGTGCCACCAGCAGAGAGCGAGGGGGAGAGACCCAGTACTTC; CDR3aa: CATSRERGGETQYF
d_gene: -; abundance: -; j_gene: TRBJ2-3; v_gene: TRBV4-2; CDR3nt: TGTGTCAGCGGCCAAGTCCCGGCGGCCACAGATACGCAGTATTTT; CDR3aa: CVSGQVPAATDTQYF
d_gene: TRBD2; abundance: -; j_gene: TRBJ2-3; v_gene: TRBV28; CDR3nt: TGTGCCAGCACCCCAACATGGGGGCGTTTCCGCGGGGGGGCCAATACGGATACGCAGTATTTT; CDR3aa: CASTPTWGRFRGGANTDTQYF
d_gene: TRBD1; abundance: few; j_gene: TRBJ2-7; v_gene: TRBV12-3/TRBV12-4; CDR3nt: TGTGCCAGCAGCACCGACAGGGACCAATACGAGCAGTACTTC; CDR3aa: CASSTDRDQYEQYF
d_gene: -; abundance: many; j_gene: TRBJ2-1; v_gene: TRBV7-9; CDR3nt: TGTGCCAGCAGCTTAGGTGACTTACAGGGCAATGAGCAGTTCTTC; CDR3aa: CASSLGDLQGNEQFF
d_gene: -; abundance: -; j_gene: TRBJ2-7; v_gene: TRBV5-1; CDR3nt: TGCGCCAGCAAGGCTTCGGCGTCCTACGAGCAGTACTTC; CDR3aa: CASKASASYEQYF
d_gene: -; abundance: -; j_gene: TRBJ2-7; v_gene: TRBV5-5; CDR3nt: TGTGCCAGCAGCTCCCACCAATACGAGCAGTACTTC; CDR3aa: CASSSHQYEQYF
d_gene: -; abundance: -; j_gene: TRBJ1-4; v_gene: TRBV4-1; CDR3nt: TGCGCCAGCAGCCAAGAGCCCACAGGCTATAATGAAAAACTGTTTTTT; CDR3aa: CASSQEPTGYNEKLFF
d_gene: TRBD1; abundance: -; j_gene: TRBJ1-2; v_gene: TRBV12-3/TRBV12-4; CDR3nt: TGTGCCAGCAGCCCCGCTTCAGGGGGTGGCTACACCTTC; CDR3aa: CASSPASGGGYTF
d_gene: -; abundance: -; j_gene: TRBJ1-4; v_gene: TRBV7-9; CDR3nt: TGTGCCAGCAGCACGACGCGAACACGACAGGTCGAAAAACTGTTTTTT; CDR3aa: CASSTTRTRQVEKLFF
d_gene: TRBD2; abundance: few; j_gene: TRBJ2-7; v_gene: TRBV20-1; CDR3nt: TGCAGTGTAGCGCGGGGGGGCAAGTACGAGCAGTACTTC; CDR3aa: CSVARGGKYEQYF
d_gene: TRBD2; abundance: -; j_gene: TRBJ2-7; v_gene: TRBV7-2; CDR3nt: TGTGCCAGCAGCTCAAAGCGGGGGGGCCGCTCCCCCATAGACGAGCAGTACTTC; CDR3aa: CASSSKRGGRSPIDEQYF
d_gene: -; abundance: few; j_gene: TRBJ2-3; v_gene: TRBV4-3; CDR3nt: TGCGCCAGCAGCCAGTTGGAGGGCGCAGATACGCAGTATTTT; CDR3aa: CASSQLEGADTQYF
d_gene: TRBD2; abundance: few; j_gene: TRBJ2-3; v_gene: TRBV6-5; CDR3nt: TGTGCCAGCAGTCGACTCGAAATAGCGGGGCCAACTTCCACAGATACGCAGTATTTT; CDR3aa: CASSRLEIAGPTSTDTQYF
d_gene: -; abundance: many; j_gene: TRBJ2-5; v_gene: TRBV28; CDR3nt: TGTGCCAGCAGCCTTATATGGGAGACCCAGTACTTC; CDR3aa: CASSLIWETQYF
d_gene: TRBD1; abundance: -; j_gene: TRBJ1-1; v_gene: TRBV6-5; CDR3nt: TGTGCCAGCAGTTACTCGGACAGGATGAACACTGAAGCTTTCTTT; CDR3aa: CASSYSDRMNTEAFF
d_gene: TRBD2; abundance: -; j_gene: TRBJ2-1; v_gene: TRBV24-1; CDR3nt: TGTGCCACCAGTGACTCAAGCGGGGTCTCCTACAATGAGCAGTTCTTC; CDR3aa: CATSDSSGVSYNEQFF
d_gene: -; abundance: -; j_gene: TRBJ2-4; v_gene: TRBV20-1; CDR3nt: TGCAGTGCCAGGTCTGGGTTGAACATTCAGTACTTC; CDR3aa: CSARSGLNIQYF
d_gene: TRBD2; abundance: -; j_gene: TRBJ2-1; v_gene: TRBV20-1; CDR3nt: TGCAGTGCTGGGGAGGGACTCGGCATCAATGAGCAGTTCTTC; CDR3aa: CSAGEGLGINEQFF
d_gene: -; abundance: -; j_gene: TRBJ1-2; v_gene: TRBV11-2; CDR3nt: TGTGCCAGCAGCCCGACAAACTCCGGCTACACCTTC; CDR3aa: CASSPTNSGYTF
d_gene: -; abundance: -; j_gene: TRBJ2-4; v_gene: TRBV11-2; CDR3nt: TGTGCCAGCAGCGTAATGGACAGGGAGGGTGGCATTCAGTACTTC; CDR3aa: CASSVMDREGGIQYF
d_gene: -; abundance: -; j_gene: TRBJ2-3; v_gene: TRBV14; CDR3nt: TGTGCCAGCAGCCCCTATAATTCCAATACGCAGTATTTT; CDR3aa: CASSPYNSNTQYF
d_gene: -; abundance: -; j_gene: TRBJ1-2; v_gene: TRBV28; CDR3nt: TGTGCCAGCAGTCCTCTAAGGGTGTTCGGCTACACCTTC; CDR3aa: CASSPLRVFGYTF